This T cell receptor beta chain was recovered during a study of OX40 agonist ivuxolimab in advanced cancers. Study as a whole: An agonistic anti-OX40 (CD134) antibody, ivuxolimab, was used to treat the patients. Partial responses were achieved by three patients, of whom one had hepatocellular carcinoma and two had cutaneous melanoma.

Here immunoSEQ multiplex PCR was the method, and the copy in TCRdb shows in-frame clones only, minus some. The sample has 75,000 to 95,000 clones, over 75% seen once. Study-level findings and limits: In the 0.1 to 3.0 mg/kg range, CD4+ and CD8+ blood T cells had expanded clonally by week 6. Among the lowest levels of clonal expansion were found in partial responders at 0.1-3.0 mg/kg.

A word on this clone: Its antigen remains unknown. This sample includes further DNA sequences coding for the same CDR3.

CDR3 size: 11 residues. The germline V and J ends were trimmed by 5 bases and 4 bases, with 6 bases remaining between them. CDR1 is DFQATT, CDR2 SNEGSKA, per germline (reference sequence). This specimen was CD4+ or CD8+ T cells sorted from blood, taken in a trial of the OX40 agonist ivuxolimab. The receptor was derived from an adult with an advanced solid tumor such as melanoma, head and neck, liver or kidney cancer. This chain links TRBV20-1 with TRBJ2-1, with D hard to call. Here the CDR3 DNA reads TGCAGTGCTGGAGCTTACAATGAGCAGTTCTTC. Translated, it gives CSAGAYNEQFF.